A few counts support the clone carrying this T cell receptor (beta chain). Its antigen remains unidentified. With around 490 ng total RNA as template and a constant-region primer, TCR beta cDNA was made. The TCR beta library was amplified through three nested multiplex PCR rounds in a modified ARM-PCR procedure. In the first two PCR rounds, TRBV1-TRBV30 forward primers were paired with a C-beta reverse primer, and each round lasted roughly 10 cycles. TCRdb ran MiXCR on the multiplex PCR reads and lists one entry per CDR3 protein. The sample consists of about 96,000 distinct CDR3 sequences, around 68% of them appearing once. The CDR3 spans 15 residues. Germline V CDR1 and CDR2: SEHNR, FQNEAQ (reference sequence). Trimming at V came to 5 bases and at J to 2 bases, leaving 8 bases not matched to a gene. RNA and DNA were co-extracted from around 20-30 mg of unsorted bulk tissue. The sample comes from a study of tumor-infiltrating lymphocytes in primary liver carcinoma. On the study more broadly: Every sample contained roughly 3.65 to 7.13 million productive TCRbeta reads, and these numbers were similar from one tissue type to another. The study's findings and limits: A significantly higher top-250-clone fraction was recorded for tumors than for blood (p = 0.039).

This receptor was identified in a man aged 35 to 55 with primary liver carcinoma and hepatitis B virus infection. The sequenced material came from tumor-adjacent normal liver tissue. The rearrangement joins TRBV7-9 to TRBJ2-7, with TRBD1 matching over 8 bases. The CDR3 bases are TGTGCCAGCAGCGGGCCGGGACAGGTTCCCTACGAGCAGTACTTC. Protein sequence: CASSGPGQVPYEQYF.